This T cell receptor (beta chain) was identified in a study of OX40 agonist ivuxolimab in advanced cancers. Turning to the study itself: Two cutaneous melanoma patients and one hepatocellular carcinoma patient, three in all, had partial responses. Whole-study results and caveats: Researchers did not establish what antigens the expanded peripheral T cells target.

The timepoints at which blood was sampled were baseline, cycle 4 day 1, and cycle 7 day 1. Germline V gene sequence: CDR1 LNHDA, CDR2 SQIVND (reference sequence). The CDR3 covers 14 residues. Trimming left V 5 bases short and J 3 bases short, with 10 bases between. Here immunoSEQ multiplex PCR was the method, and the copy in TCRdb shows in-frame clones only, minus some. The repertoire holds some 80,000 clones, with about 87% as singletons. Notes on this clone: As yet, its antigen is unknown.

Here the sequenced sample was CD4+ or CD8+ T cells sorted from blood, taken in a trial of the OX40 agonist ivuxolimab. The chain employs TRBV19 and TRBJ1-4, with D uncertain. This clonotype was obtained from an adult with an advanced solid tumor such as melanoma, head and neck, liver or kidney cancer. The CDR3 DNA sequence: TGTGCCAGTAGTTCCGGATTCCCTAATGAAAAACTGTTTTTT. Translating it yields CASSSGFPNEKLFF. Drawing the rest from reference TRBV19 and TRBJ1-4, the complete variable domain is DGGITQSPKYLFRKEGQNVTLSCEQNLNHDAMYWYRQDPGQGLRLIYYSQIVNDFQKGDIAEGYSVSREKKESFPLTVTSAQKNPTAFYLCASSSGFPNEKLFFGSGTQLSVL.